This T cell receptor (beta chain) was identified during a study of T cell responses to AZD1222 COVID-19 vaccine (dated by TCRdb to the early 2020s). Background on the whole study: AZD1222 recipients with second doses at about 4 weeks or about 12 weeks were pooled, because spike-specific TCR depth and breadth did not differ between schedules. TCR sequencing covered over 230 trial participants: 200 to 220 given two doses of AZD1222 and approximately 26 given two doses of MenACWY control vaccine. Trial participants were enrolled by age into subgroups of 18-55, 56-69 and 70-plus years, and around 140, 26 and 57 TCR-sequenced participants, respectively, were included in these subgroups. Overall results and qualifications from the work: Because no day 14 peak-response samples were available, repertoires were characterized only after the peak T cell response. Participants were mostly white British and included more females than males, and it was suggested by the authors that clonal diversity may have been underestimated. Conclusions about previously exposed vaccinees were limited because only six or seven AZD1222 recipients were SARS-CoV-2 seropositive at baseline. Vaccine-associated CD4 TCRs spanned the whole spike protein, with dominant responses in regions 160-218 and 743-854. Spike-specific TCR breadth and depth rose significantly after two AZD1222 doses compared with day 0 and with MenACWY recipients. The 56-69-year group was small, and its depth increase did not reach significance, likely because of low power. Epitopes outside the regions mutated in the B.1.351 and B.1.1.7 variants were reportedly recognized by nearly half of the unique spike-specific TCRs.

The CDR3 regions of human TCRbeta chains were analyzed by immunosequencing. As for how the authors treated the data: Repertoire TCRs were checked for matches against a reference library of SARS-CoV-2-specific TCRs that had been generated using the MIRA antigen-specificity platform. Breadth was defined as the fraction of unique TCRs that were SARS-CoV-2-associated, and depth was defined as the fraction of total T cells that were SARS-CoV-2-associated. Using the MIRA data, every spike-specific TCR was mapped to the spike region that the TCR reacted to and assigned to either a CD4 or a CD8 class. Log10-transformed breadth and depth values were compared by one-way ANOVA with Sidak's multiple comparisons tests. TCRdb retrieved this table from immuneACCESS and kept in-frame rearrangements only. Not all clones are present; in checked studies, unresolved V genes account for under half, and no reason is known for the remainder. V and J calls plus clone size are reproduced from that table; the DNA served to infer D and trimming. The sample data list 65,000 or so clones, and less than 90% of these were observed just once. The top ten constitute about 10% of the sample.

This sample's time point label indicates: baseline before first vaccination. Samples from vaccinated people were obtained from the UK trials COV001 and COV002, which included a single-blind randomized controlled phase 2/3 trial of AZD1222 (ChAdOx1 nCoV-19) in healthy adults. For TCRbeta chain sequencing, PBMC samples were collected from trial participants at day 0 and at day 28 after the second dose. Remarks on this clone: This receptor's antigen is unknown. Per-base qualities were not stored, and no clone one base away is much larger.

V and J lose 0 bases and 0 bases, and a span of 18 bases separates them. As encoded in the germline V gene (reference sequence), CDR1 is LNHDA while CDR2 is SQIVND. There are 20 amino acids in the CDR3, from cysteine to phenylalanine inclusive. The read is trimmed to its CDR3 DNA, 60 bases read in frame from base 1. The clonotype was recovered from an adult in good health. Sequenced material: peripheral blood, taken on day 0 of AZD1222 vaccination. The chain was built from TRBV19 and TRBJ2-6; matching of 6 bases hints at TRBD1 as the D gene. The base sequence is TGTGCCAGTAGTATAGATCACGCTGGGTCAGGGGACTCTGGGGCCAACGTCCTGACTTTC. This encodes CASSIDHAGSGDSGANVLTF.